This T cell receptor beta chain originates from a study of tumour-infiltrating T cells in Burkitt lymphoma. The length of the CDR3 is 13 residues. With 4 bases removed from V and 6 bases from J, the gap between germline ends came to 13 bases. CDR1 and CDR2 from the germline V gene are SGHNT and YYREEE (reference sequence). The protocol was immunoSEQ multiplex PCR, while the TCRdb copy is restricted to in-frame clones and leaves out a portion. The table records under 5,000 clones, about 13% of them present only once. The TCR comes from a human donor with Burkitt lymphoma. Sequencing was performed on tumor tissue. The chain employs TRBV5-4 and TRBJ1-1; no clear D. CDR3 sequence: CASSARTVSEAFF. CDR3 DNA sequence: TGTGCCAGCAGCGCCCGGACGGTCTCTGAAGCTTTCTTT.